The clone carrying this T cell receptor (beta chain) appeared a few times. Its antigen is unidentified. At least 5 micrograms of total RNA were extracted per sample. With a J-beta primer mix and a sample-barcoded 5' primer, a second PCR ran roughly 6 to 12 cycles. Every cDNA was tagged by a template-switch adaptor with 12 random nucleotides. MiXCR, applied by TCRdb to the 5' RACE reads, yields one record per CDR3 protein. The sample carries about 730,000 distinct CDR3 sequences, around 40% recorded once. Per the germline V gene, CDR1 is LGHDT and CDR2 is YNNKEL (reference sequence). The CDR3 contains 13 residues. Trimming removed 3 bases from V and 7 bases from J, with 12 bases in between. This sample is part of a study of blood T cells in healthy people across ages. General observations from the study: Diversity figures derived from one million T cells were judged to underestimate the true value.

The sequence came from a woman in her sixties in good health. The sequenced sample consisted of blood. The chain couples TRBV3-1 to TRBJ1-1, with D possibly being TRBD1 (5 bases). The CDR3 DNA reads TGTGCCAGCAGCCAGGGGCTGTTTGGTGAAGCTTTCTTT. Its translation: CASSQGLFGEAFF.